This TCR beta chain was sequenced in a study of T cells after yellow fever vaccination. At the level of the study: Preparation used SMART-Seq v4 Ultra Low Input for the low-cell-number fractions.

Germline loops: CDR1 MGHRA, CDR2 YSYEKL. V was clipped by 4 bases and J by 0 bases, with 15 bases between them. This CDR3 spans 17 amino acids. Ten or more counts support this clonotype. 5'RACE template switching produced TCR cDNA carrying a universal primer site and UMIs. TCRdb re-called the 5' RACE reads through MiXCR, storing one row per CDR3 protein. The sample has 42,000 or so distinct CDR3 sequences, 6.8% seen once. The source is a man aged 25 to 40 who received the YFV17D yellow fever vaccine. The sequencing here drew on CD8+ T cells not binding an NS4B(214-222) dextramer, sorted from PBMCs, taken 45 days after the yellow fever booster vaccination. This sequence joins TRBV4-1 and TRBJ2-2, with D possibly matching TRBD2 (6 bases). This CDR3 is CASSPLGRTANTGELFF. The CDR3 nucleotides read TGCGCCAGCAGCCCCCTAGGGAGGACTGCGAACACCGGGGAGCTGTTTTTT.